This TCR beta chain stems from a study of cytomegalovirus exposure and HLA in healthy donors. Overall study results and limits: Later analysis demonstrated an association between a missense DCLRE1C variant and TCR beta V- and J-gene trimming. Common viral pathogens seemed, in a later analysis, to connect with several of the most significant clusters. Reports indicated that the classifier achieved high specificity and sensitivity in diagnosing cytomegalovirus status. For presence/absence analyses, sequencing depth was assumed to be roughly uniform across donors.

PCR involved 60 Vbeta and 13 Jbeta primers. Data came from immunoSEQ multiplex PCR; TCRdb stores just in-frame clones and leaves some out. The sample consists of about 270,000 clones, about nine tenths of them appearing once. Points on this clone: The antigen is not known.

The CDR3 has 18 residues. Germline V gives CDR1 SGHTA, CDR2 FQGNSA. V was pared by 1 base and J by 2 bases, with 21 bases between. The specimen sequenced was PBMCs. This receptor was identified in a man between 40 and 49 years old in good health and CMV-seropositive. The chain carries TRBV7-2 and TRBJ2-7; tentative D call: TRBD2 (5 bases). CDR3 in amino acids: CASSLVFGTLARPYEQYF. Here the CDR3 DNA reads TGTGCCAGCAGCTTAGTTTTTGGCACTTTAGCGCGCCCCTACGAGCAGTACTTC. The whole variable domain, remainder taken from reference TRBV7-2 and TRBJ2-7, is GAGVSQSPSNKVTEKGKDVELRCDPISGHTALYWYRQSLGQGLEFLIYFQGNSAPDKSGLPSDRFSAERTGGSVSTLTIQRTQQEDSAVYLCASSLVFGTLARPYEQYFGPGTRLTVT.